Presented here are 32 T cell receptor beta chains from one specimen sequenced in a study of early T cells in non-severe SARS-CoV-2 infection. In TCRdb, the 5' RACE reads were re-called with MiXCR into one record per CDR3 protein. The sample records about 48,000 distinct CDR3 sequences, around 9.5% being singletons. The sample comprised whole blood. Every receptor here comes from an adult who was a healthcare worker with PCR-confirmed SARS-CoV-2 infection or an uninfected control (not recorded which).

This clonotype has a handful of counts. V usage is TRBV29-1 and J usage is TRBJ2-5; D unclear. This CDR3 spans 13 amino acids. CDR1 is SQVTM, CDR2 ANQGSEA, per germline. The V end lost 6 bases, the J end lost 5 bases, and 16 bases lay between the germline ends. The CDR3 spells CSVDRAVGETQYF. For the CDR3, the DNA is TGCAGCGTAGACCGGGCGGTTGGGGAGACCCAGTACTTC.

This clonotype was detected ten times or more. This chain links TRBV4-1 with TRBJ1-4; 10 nucleotides agree with TRBD1. Losses at the gene ends were 2 bases for V and 8 bases for J; bases not matched to a gene: 8. Germline CDR1 MGHRA, CDR2 YSYEKL. The CDR3 length is 16 residues. The CDR3 spells CASSQSTGQGYEKLFF. CDR3 in DNA: TGCGCCAGCAGCCAATCGACGGGACAGGGGTACGAAAAACTGTTTTTT.

The chain couples TRBV5-6 to TRBJ1-5; possible D gene TRBD1, 6 bases. Trimming left V 3 bases short and J 0 bases short, with 16 bases between. Germline CDR1 SGHDT, CDR2 YYEEEE. This CDR3 spans 17 amino acids. As DNA, the CDR3 is TGTGCCAGCAGCTCCGGGACAAATGCTTATAGCAATCAGCCCCAGCATTTT. Its translation is CASSSGTNAYSNQPQHF.

This clonotype has ten or more counts. The chain joins TRBV20-1 to TRBJ2-3; unclear D gene. Germline V gene sequence: CDR1 DFQATT, CDR2 SNEGSKA (reference sequence). The CDR3 contains 14 residues. Trimming removed 4 bases from V and 1 base from J, with 12 bases in between. The chain's CDR3 is CSATAVEGTDTQYF. CDR3 DNA: TGCAGTGCTACGGCCGTCGAGGGCACAGATACGCAGTATTTT.

This clonotype was detected only a few times. The chain joins TRBV7-6 to TRBJ1-3; 7 bases agree with TRBD1. Germline CDR1 SGHVS, CDR2 FNYEAQ. The CDR3 spans 15 residues. J lost 0 bases, V lost 5 bases, and 4 bases had no gene match. CDR3 in amino acids: CASSMGQHSGNTIYF. CDR3 DNA: TGTGCCAGCAGCATGGGACAGCACTCTGGAAACACCATATATTTT. Full variable domain (missing parts from reference TRBV7-6 and TRBJ1-3): GAGVSQSPRYKVTKRGQDVALRCDPISGHVSLYWYRQALGQGPEFLTYFNYEAQQDKSGLPNDRFSAERPEGSISTLTIQRTEQRDSAMYRCASSMGQHSGNTIYFGEGSWLTVV.

The chain recombines TRBV5-1 with TRBJ2-7, with D hard to call. Between the trimmed V and J ends, which lost 1 base and 4 bases, there was a span of 9 bases. In germline, CDR1 is SGHRS, CDR2 YFSETQ. There are 13 residues in the CDR3. The CDR3 protein is CASSLRTQYEQYF. CDR3 in DNA: TGCGCCAGCAGCTTGCGGACCCAATACGAGCAGTACTTC.

This clonotype was recorded many times. The V and J genes are TRBV12-3 or TRBV12-4 and TRBJ1-4; D remains ambiguous. The CDR3 covers 14 residues. V was cut by 4 bases and J by 4 bases, with 10 bases left in between. CDR3 sequence reads: CASSWYRNNEKLFF. CDR3 bases: TGTGCCAGCAGTTGGTACCGCAATAATGAAAAACTGTTTTTT.

The table lists this clonotype with a few counts. CDR3 in DNA: TGCAGCGCGAGGACAGGCTCAAGAGAGACCCAGTACTTC. Amino acid sequence: CSARTGSRETQYF. The gene calls are TRBV29-1 and TRBJ2-5; the match to TRBD1 covers 7 bases. Germline CDR1 is SQVTM and CDR2 is ANQGSEA. This CDR3 is built from 13 residues. The V gene end was trimmed by 7 bases and the J gene end by 4 bases; junction bases not matched to a gene: 9.

This clonotype was seen a handful of times. The chain has TRBV18 and TRBJ2-3; possibly TRBD2 for D (6 bases). The CDR3 extends over 15 amino acids. Trimming took off 6 bases at V and 3 bases at J, with 16 bases between the two ends. Germline V gives CDR1 KGHSH, CDR2 LQKENI. The CDR3: CASSRTPRETDTQYF. Written as DNA, the CDR3 is TGTGCCAGCTCTCGGACGCCTCGGGAGACAGATACGCAGTATTTT.

The V gene is TRBV27, the J gene TRBJ1-5; D is possibly TRBD1 (6 bases). Trimming shortened V by 6 bases and J by 2 bases, and 11 bases separated the two germline ends. Germline V gene lookup returns CDR1 MNHEY and CDR2 SMNVEV (reference sequence). The CDR3 covers 14 residues. In DNA form, the CDR3 reads TGTGCCAGCAGACAGGGCTCGGGCAATCAGCCCCAGCATTTT. Encoded protein: CASRQGSGNQPQHF.

The chain employs TRBV28 and TRBJ1-1; no clear D. The germline CDR1 and CDR2 sequences are MDHEN and SYDVKM. CDR3 length: 13 amino acids. The V gene lost 6 bases and the J gene lost 0 bases, with 8 bases spanning the gap. DNA for the CDR3: TGTGCCAGCAGACACAACATGAACACTGAAGCTTTCTTT. Translated, it gives CASRHNMNTEAFF.

The V and J genes are TRBV30 and TRBJ2-3; no firm D call. This CDR3 is built from 13 residues. The germline V and J ends were trimmed by 0 bases and 6 bases, with 10 bases remaining between them. Germline loops: CDR1 GTSNPN, CDR2 SVGIG (reference sequence). Here the CDR3 DNA reads TGTGCCTGGAGTGTACGAGAAGCGGATACGCAGTATTTT. Protein sequence: CAWSVREADTQYF.

The chain is built from TRBV15 and TRBJ2-7, with D perhaps matching TRBD1 (6 bases). The V end lost 1 base, the J end lost 10 bases, and 14 bases lay between the germline ends. The CDR3 runs to 13 residues. CDR1 and CDR2 (germline): LNHNV, YYDKDF (reference sequence). CDR3 sequence: CATSRGGDRRQYF. CDR3 nucleotides: TGTGCCACCAGCAGAGGAGGAGACAGGCGACAGTACTTC.

In this sample, this clonotype is medium-sized (0.01 to 0.1%). This chain uses TRBV10-3 with TRBJ2-2, with TRBD2 matching 11 bases. The J segment lost 5 bases and the V segment lost 6 bases, leaving 11 bases of the junction unmatched. The CDR3 covers 17 residues. The V gene's germline CDR1 is ENHRY and CDR2 SYGVKD. The CDR3 protein is CAIRDPSGRSRTGELFF. The DNA of the CDR3 is TGTGCCATCAGGGACCCTAGCGGGAGGTCGAGAACCGGGGAGCTGTTTTTT.

This clonotype was counted many times. V gene TRBV10-3 combines with J gene TRBJ2-5, with D unclear. Germline-derived CDR1 and CDR2 are ENHRY and SYGVKD. V lost 3 bases and J lost 1, with 9 bases in between. The CDR3 has 14 residues. CDR3 DNA: TGTGCCATCAGTGAACCAGGCCGCCAAGAGACCCAGTACTTC. Protein product: CAISEPGRQETQYF.

This clonotype was found a few times. The chain recombines TRBV7-2 with TRBJ2-7, with 12 nucleotides matching TRBD2. Germline loops: CDR1 SGHTA, CDR2 FQGNSA. V dropped 4 bases and J dropped 2; count of bases not matched to a gene: 9. The CDR3 spans 17 residues. The CDR3 protein is CASSSVGTSGRAYEQYF. The CDR3 DNA sequence: TGTGCCAGCAGCTCTGTCGGGACTAGCGGGCGTGCCTACGAGCAGTACTTC. Supplemented by reference TRBV7-2 and TRBJ2-7, the full variable domain reads GAGVSQSPSNKVTEKGKDVELRCDPISGHTALYWYRQSLGQGLEFLIYFQGNSAPDKSGLPSDRFSAERTGGSVSTLTIQRTQQEDSAVYLCASSSVGTSGRAYEQYFGPGTRLTVT.

The V and J genes are TRBV25-1 and TRBJ2-1; 11 bases match TRBD2. Trimming took 1 base from V and 4 from J; bases not matched to a gene: 18. The V gene's germline CDR1 is MGHDK and CDR2 SYGVNS. The CDR3 loop spans 21 amino acids. The CDR3 nucleotides read TGTGCCAGCAGTGAATCGATCCAGGGGGTTGCGGGACTAGCGGTTTACAATGAGCAGTTCTTC. It encodes CASSESIQGVAGLAVYNEQFF.

This clonotype has a count of ten or more. The chain has TRBV29-1 and TRBJ2-1, with TRBD2 matching over 11 bases. CDR3 size: 14 residues. Germline values: CDR1 SQVTM, CDR2 ANQGSEA. V lost 3 bases to trimming and J lost 16 bases; unmatched junction nucleotides: 14. CDR3 in DNA: TGCAGCGTTGAGGATTATAGCGGGAGGGCCGATTCCTTCTTC. Translated, it gives CSVEDYSGRADSFF.

This clonotype was counted a few times. The gene calls are TRBV20-1 and TRBJ2-7; TRBD2 matches at 9 bases. The CDR3 loop spans 14 amino acids. Germline trimming cut 7 bases from V and 0 bases from J; bases unmatched to any gene: 7. Per germline, CDR1 DFQATT and CDR2 SNEGSKA (reference sequence). As DNA, the CDR3 is TGCAGTGGAAAGCGGGAGGCCTCCTCCTACGAGCAGTACTTC. It translates to CSGKREASSYEQYF.

This clonotype has a count of ten or more. A read error may account for a junction end that differs from germline. The chain recombines TRBV12-3 or TRBV12-4 with TRBJ2-1; 10 positions agree with TRBD2. The CDR3 covers 15 residues. Here the CDR3 reads CASSIAGGTYNEQFF. CDR3 DNA: TGTGCCAGCAGTATAGCGGGAGGAACCTACAATGAGCAGTTCTTC.

The chain joins TRBV29-1 to TRBJ1-4; 8 nucleotides agree with TRBD1. Germline V gene sequence: CDR1 SQVTM, CDR2 ANQGSEA. V lost 7 bases, J lost 10 bases, and 11 bases stayed unmatched. The CDR3 contains 13 residues. The CDR3 sequence: CSAQGDRPGKLFF. CDR3 nucleotides: TGCAGCGCCCAAGGGGACAGGCCAGGAAAACTGTTTTTT.

This clonotype has a handful of counts. The CDR3 nucleotides are TGTGCCAGCAGCTCCGGTCCCGGGGAGCAGTACTTC. Residues: CASSSGPGEQYF. The V call is TRBV9, the J call TRBJ2-7; D remains unclear. The CDR3 contains 12 residues. V lost 4 bases and J 7 bases, leaving 12 bases between the germline ends. Germline V gene lookup returns CDR1 SGDLS and CDR2 YYNGEE.

In its sample, this clonotype was seen many times. The CDR3 sequence is CASSLGAGTGVETQYF. As DNA, the CDR3 is TGCGCCAGCAGCTTGGGAGCCGGGACAGGGGTAGAGACCCAGTACTTC. This chain connects TRBV5-1 to TRBJ2-5, with TRBD1 matching over 10 bases. This CDR3 contains 16 residues. CDR1 is SGHRS and CDR2 is YFSETQ in the germline V gene. After removal of 0 bases from V and 4 bases from J, the junction contained 6 bases not matched to a gene.

This clonotype was detected many times. This chain connects TRBV18 to TRBJ1-1, with D perhaps TRBD1 (6 bases). In germline, CDR1 is KGHSH, CDR2 LQKENI. The CDR3 totals 14 residues. Trimming took off 6 bases at V and 5 bases at J, with 16 bases between the two ends. CDR3 nucleotide sequence: TGTGCCAGCTCGACGGCAGGGGCGGGAACTGAAGCTTTCTTT. This encodes CASSTAGAGTEAFF.

There are many counts of this clonotype. The genes are TRBV28 and TRBJ2-7; no definite D call. The CDR3 extends over 10 amino acids. Trimming shortened V by 10 bases and J by 4 bases, and 8 bases separated the two germline ends. Germline assignment: CDR1 MDHEN and CDR2 SYDVKM. The CDR3 sequence: CATARYEQYF. The CDR3, as DNA: TGTGCCACCGCGCGTTACGAGCAGTACTTC.

This clonotype was counted many times. The chain joins TRBV4-2 to TRBJ2-7; TRBD1 agrees at 9 bases. With V trimmed by 0 bases and J by 6 bases, 6 bases remained unmatched. In germline, CDR1 is LGHNA, CDR2 YNFKEQ. The CDR3 has 15 amino acids. The CDR3 region has the DNA TGTGCCAGCAGCCAAGAACACAGGGGGCAGGGCGAGCAGTACTTC. This translates into CASSQEHRGQGEQYF.

The chain is built from TRBV6-1 and TRBJ1-1; D ambiguous. Germline V gives CDR1 MNHNS, CDR2 SASEGT. V gave up 7 bases and J gave up 6 bases, with 12 bases separating them. The CDR3 runs 12 residues. The CDR3 sequence is CASINRPSEAFF. The CDR3 DNA follows: TGTGCCAGCATTAACAGACCCTCTGAAGCTTTCTTT.

This clonotype was detected only once. The chain combines TRBV10-2 with TRBJ2-1; D gene ambiguous. CDR1 is WSHSY, CDR2 SAAADI, per germline. CDR3 length: 11 amino acids. Between the trimmed V and J ends, which lost 7 bases and 5 bases, there was a span of 6 bases. The CDR3 DNA reads TGCGCCAGCAAATCCCACAATGAGCAGTTCTTC. Translating gives CASKSHNEQFF.

The chain links TRBV14 to TRBJ2-1; D is uncertain. Germline V gene data show CDR1 as SGHDN and CDR2 as FVKESK. The CDR3 contains 13 residues. The germline V and J ends were trimmed by 0 bases and 5 bases, with 5 bases remaining between them. The CDR3 bases are TGTGCCAGCAGCCAAGAGAGCAACAATGAGCAGTTCTTC. It translates to CASSQESNNEQFF.

This chain uses TRBV18 with TRBJ1-2; D is uncertain. The CDR3 is made up of 13 amino acids. With 6 bases removed from V and 3 bases from J, the gap between germline ends came to 11 bases. The germline CDR1 and CDR2 sequences are KGHSH and LQKENI. Written as DNA, the CDR3 is TGTGCCAGCTCCCCCGAGGAGGACTATGGCTACACCTTC. The encoded protein is CASSPEEDYGYTF.

This clonotype has ten or more counts. This chain joins TRBV9 and TRBJ1-2; D not certain. The CDR3 runs 17 residues. The germline CDR1 and CDR2 sequences are SGDLS and YYNGEE. With 0 bases removed from V and 5 bases from J, the gap between germline ends came to 20 bases. The CDR3 protein is CASSVEDRLPTGYGYTF. The DNA of the CDR3 is TGTGCCAGCAGCGTAGAGGATCGGCTGCCGACCGGGTATGGCTACACCTTC.

This clonotype was counted many times. The V gene is TRBV11-2, the J gene TRBJ2-7, with 7 positions matching TRBD2. Germline CDR1 and CDR2: SGHAT and FQNNGV. V gave up 1 base and J gave up 4 bases; unmatched junction bases: 7. The CDR3 consists of 15 residues. CDR3 sequence (DNA): TGTGCCAGCAGCTTAGCCCGGCTAGCGGAGTACGAGCAGTACTTC. Translation: CASSLARLAEYEQYF. Full variable domain (rest looked up from reference TRBV11-2 and TRBJ2-7): EAGVAQSPRYKIIEKRQSVAFWCNPISGHATLYWYQQILGQGPKLLIQFQNNGVVDDSQLPKDRFSAERLKGVDSTLKIQPAKLEDSAVYLCASSLARLAEYEQYFGPGTRLTVT.